These 21 T cell receptor beta chains came from one sample sequenced in a study of T cells in Graves' hyperthyroidism and ophthalmopathy. What was amplified from RNA transcripts were TCR beta CDR3 regions. First-round RT-PCR targeting the TCR CDR3 was performed with the HTBI primer set. TCRdb analysed the multiplex PCR reads with MiXCR anew, one entry per CDR3 protein. The repertoire holds some 740,000 distinct CDR3 sequences, around 13% seen once, with around 9.6% in the top ten. The material sequenced was blood. The receptors shown here come from a woman younger than 35 with Graves' hyperthyroidism.

The chain joins TRBV5-6 to TRBJ2-3; D remains ambiguous. The V gene's germline CDR1 is SGHDT and CDR2 YYEEEE. Trimming left V 3 bases short and J 5 bases short, with 16 bases between. This CDR3 region has 15 residues. The CDR3 sequence: CASSSDARGRDTQYF. The CDR3 DNA sequence: TGTGCCAGCAGCTCTGACGCGCGTGGTCGAGATACGCAGTATTTT.

This clonotype occurred many times. The chain couples TRBV20-1 to TRBJ1-5; 9 nucleotides align to TRBD1. The trim removed 0 bases at V and 5 bases at J, leaving 5 bases unmatched. CDR1 and CDR2 (germline): DFQATT, SNEGSKA (reference sequence). The CDR3 extends over 15 amino acids. The CDR3 DNA sequence: TGCAGTGCTAGAGACCTTAGGGACAGGGATCAGCCCCAGCATTTT. Residues: CSARDLRDRDQPQHF.

This clonotype occurred many times. The gene calls are TRBV6-1 and TRBJ1-1; 9 bases agree with TRBD1. J was trimmed by 1 base and V by 2 bases; bases with no gene match: 2. The CDR3 consists of 15 residues. CDR1 is MNHNS and CDR2 is SASEGT in the germline V gene. This CDR3 reads CASSEPGQGNTEAFF. CDR3 coding DNA: TGTGCCAGCAGTGAACCGGGACAGGGGAACACTGAAGCTTTCTTT.

This clonotype was picked up many times. The gene calls are TRBV2 and TRBJ1-1; a possible D gene is TRBD1 (5 bases). Between the trimmed V and J ends, which lost 3 bases and 5 bases, there was a span of 10 bases. The CDR3 is 13 residues long. Germline loops: CDR1 SNHLY, CDR2 FYNNEI. CDR3 sequence reads: CASSDEGRTEAFF. CDR3 nucleotides: TGTGCCAGCAGTGACGAGGGGCGGACTGAAGCTTTCTTT.

The CDR3 DNA reads TGTGCCAGCAGACAGACTCCAGGGAGGCCTGGCACCGGGGAGCTGTTTTTT. This gives the protein CASRQTPGRPGTGELFF. V and J are TRBV6-2 or TRBV6-3 and TRBJ2-2; possible D gene TRBD2, 6 bases. Germline lookup yields CDR1 MNHEY and CDR2 SVGEGT. The V end was cut by 6 bases, the J end by 4 bases, with 21 bases between. The CDR3 consists of 17 residues.

The chain couples TRBV24-1 to TRBJ2-1; TRBD2 matches at 8 bases. This CDR3 spans 17 amino acids. V shed 1 base and J 4 bases; nucleotides not matched to a gene: 8. CDR1 and CDR2 (germline): KGHDR, SFDVKD. The CDR3 DNA sequence: TGTGCCACCAGTGATTTCCCCCGGGCGGGAGGATACAATGAGCAGTTCTTC. It specifies CATSDFPRAGGYNEQFF.

This clonotype was observed a few times. The chain joins TRBV27 to TRBJ2-1; possibly TRBD2 for D (6 bases). V was pared by 6 bases and J by 6 bases, with 24 bases between. The CDR3 has 17 amino acids. Germline V gene lookup returns CDR1 MNHEY and CDR2 SMNVEV (reference sequence). CDR3 nucleotide sequence: TGTGCCAGCAGGGGAGCTGGAGCTAGCGAGAGCTTCAATGAGCAGTTCTTC. This encodes CASRGAGASESFNEQFF.

This clonotype was counted only a few times. A much larger clone sits a single nucleotide away, making a read error possible. The CDR3 does not end in the conserved phenylalanine or tryptophan, so this is likely a read error. The chain carries TRBV20-1 and TRBJ2-7; 8 positions agree with TRBD2. Germline V gene sequence: CDR1 DFQATT, CDR2 SNEGSKA (reference sequence). V shed 1 base, J shed 2 bases, and the junction held 7 bases outside the gene matches. The CDR3 totals 15 residues. The CDR3 spells CSARAASGFTYEQYS. For the CDR3, the DNA is TGCAGTGCTAGAGCGGCTAGCGGGTTCACCTACGAGCAGTACTCC.

This clonotype occurred many times. The V gene is TRBV28, the J gene TRBJ2-7; unclear D gene. Trimming removed 7 bases from V and 2 bases from J, with 15 bases in between. The CDR3 extends over 14 amino acids. Germline V gives CDR1 MDHEN, CDR2 SYDVKM. The CDR3 region has the DNA TGTGCCAGCAATAAAGCCACGCCTCCCTACGAGCAGTACTTC. This sequence encodes CASNKATPPYEQYF.

This chain joins TRBV7-2 and TRBJ2-1, with 8 bases lining up with TRBD2. CDR1 is SGHTA, CDR2 FQGNSA, per germline. This CDR3 contains 15 residues. The V and J ends lost 0 bases and 5 bases, in that order; junction bases with no gene match: 3. CDR3 amino acids: CASSLAGLVNNEQFF. CDR3 coding DNA: TGTGCCAGCAGCTTAGCGGGACTAGTCAACAATGAGCAGTTCTTC.

In this sample, this clonotype turned up many times. The gene calls are TRBV15 and TRBJ2-3; the D gene is possibly TRBD2 (6 bases). The CDR3 loop spans 16 amino acids. V was cut by 1 base and J by 5 bases, with 16 bases left in between. CDR1 is LNHNV, CDR2 YYDKDF, per germline (reference sequence). Here the CDR3 DNA reads TGTGCCACCAGCAGAGGGTCGGGAGCACTCAAAGATACGCAGTATTTT. Its protein product is CATSRGSGALKDTQYF. Together with reference TRBV15 and TRBJ2-3, the CDR3 gives the full variable domain: DAMVIQNPRYQVTQFGKPVTLSCSQTLNHNVMYWYQQKSSQAPKLLFHYYDKDFNNEADTPDNFQSRRPNTSFCFLDIRSPGLGDTAMYLCATSRGSGALKDTQYFGPGTRLTVL.

The genes are TRBV14 and TRBJ1-2; no reliable D call. The CDR3 has 14 amino acids. Trimming shortened V by 2 bases and J by 8 bases, and 15 bases separated the two germline ends. In germline, CDR1 is SGHDN, CDR2 FVKESK. The CDR3 nucleotides read TGTGCCAGCAGCCAACAGGCCCTGAGTCGGGGCTACACCTTC. It yields the protein CASSQQALSRGYTF.

This chain joins TRBV7-2 and TRBJ1-3; D uncertain. The CDR3 is 16 residues long. V shed 1 base and J shed 0 bases, with 10 bases lying between them. CDR1 is SGHTA and CDR2 is FQGNSA in the germline V gene. CDR3 amino acids: CASSLDRPFSGNTIYF. The CDR3 bases are TGTGCCAGCAGCTTAGATCGGCCGTTCTCTGGAAACACCATATATTTT.

The table lists this clonotype with a few counts. The rearrangement joins TRBV5-6 to TRBJ2-7, with 7 bases fitting TRBD2. Germline-derived CDR1 and CDR2 are SGHDT and YYEEEE. Unmatched junction bases numbered 12, after V lost 5 bases and J lost 7 bases. CDR3 size: 14 residues. The CDR3 DNA reads TGTGCCAGCAGTAATCTAGCGGTCCCTTGGGAGCAGTACTTC. Translation: CASSNLAVPWEQYF.

This chain uses TRBV7-9 with TRBJ2-1, with TRBD2 identical over 11 bases. The CDR3 totals 18 residues. With V trimmed by 5 bases and J by 9 bases, 18 bases remained unmatched. The germline V gene has CDR1 SEHNR and CDR2 FQNEAQ (reference sequence). The CDR3 DNA reads as TGTGCCAGCAGCCCGACCTGGACAGGAACTAGCGGGAGCGTTGAGCAGTTCTTC. It specifies CASSPTWTGTSGSVEQFF. The entire variable domain, with the rest obtained from reference TRBV7-9 and TRBJ2-1, is as follows: DTGVSQNPRHKITKRGQNVTFRCDPISEHNRLYWYRQTLGQGPEFLTYFQNEAQLEKSRLLSDRFSAERPKGSFSTLEIQRTEQGDSAMYLCASSPTWTGTSGSVEQFFGPGTRLTVL.

This sequence joins TRBV6-1 and TRBJ2-7; no clear D gene. The CDR3 runs to 15 residues. Germline loops: CDR1 MNHNS, CDR2 SASEGT. Trimming removed 1 base from V and 4 bases from J, with 14 bases in between. The CDR3 DNA follows: TGTGCCAGCAGTGAAGGTCATGGCCGATTGTACGAGCAGTACTTC. It translates to CASSEGHGRLYEQYF.

The table lists this clonotype with a few counts. The chain combines TRBV18 with TRBJ2-2, with TRBD1 identical over 7 bases. CDR3 size: 15 residues. Germline CDR1 reads KGHSH; CDR2 reads LQKENI. V dropped 5 bases and J dropped 1; count of bases not matched to a gene: 4. The CDR3 DNA reads as TGTGCCAGCTCAGCCGGACAGGTGAACACCGGGGAGCTGTTTTTT. Translation: CASSAGQVNTGELFF.

V is TRBV20-1 and J is TRBJ2-7, with 11 bases identical to TRBD2. J was trimmed by 3 bases and V by 4 bases; bases with no gene match: 5. The germline CDR1 and CDR2 sequences are DFQATT and SNEGSKA (reference sequence). The CDR3 totals 14 residues. CDR3 in amino acids: CSAKFTSGSYEQYF. For the CDR3, the DNA is TGCAGTGCTAAATTCACTAGCGGGAGCTACGAGCAGTACTTC.

In its sample, this clonotype was seen many times. V is TRBV7-9 and J is TRBJ1-1; maybe TRBD1 (6 bases). CDR3 length: 16 residues. Looked up from germline, CDR1 is SEHNR and CDR2 is FQNEAQ (reference sequence). V was pared by 5 bases and J by 0 bases, with 16 bases between. The CDR3, as DNA: TGTGCCAGCAGCAGAGAGGGGGGGCAGCTGAACACTGAAGCTTTCTTT. Its protein product is CASSREGGQLNTEAFF.

This clonotype was seen at least ten times. The chain employs TRBV30 and TRBJ1-5; D remains ambiguous. The germline CDR1 and CDR2 sequences are GTSNPN and SVGIG (reference sequence). CDR3 size: 18 residues. V was clipped by 0 bases and J by 2 bases, with 20 bases between them. The CDR3 DNA is TGTGCCTGGAGTGTACAGCGGTCGTGGCCTGGGGGCAATCAGCCCCAGCATTTT. Protein sequence: CAWSVQRSWPGGNQPQHF. Full variable domain (missing parts from reference TRBV30 and TRBJ1-5): SQTIHQWPATLVQPVGSPLSLECTVEGTSNPNLYWYRQAAGRGLQLLFYSVGIGQISSEVPQNLSASRPQDRQFILSSKKLLLSDSGFYLCAWSVQRSWPGGNQPQHFGDGTRLSIL.

This chain uses TRBV7-2 with TRBJ2-5; TRBD2 aligns across 9 bases. The CDR3 spans 17 residues. Germline V lookup: CDR1 SGHTA, CDR2 FQGNSA. The trim removed 0 bases at V and 2 bases at J, leaving 7 bases unmatched. Here the CDR3 DNA reads TGTGCCAGCAGCTTAGCGAGCCGACTAGCGGCACAAGAGACCCAGTACTTC. Translation gives CASSLASRLAAQETQYF.